These 10 T cell receptor beta chains share one sample of origin, sequenced in a study of OX40 agonist ivuxolimab in advanced cancers. Profiled with immunoSEQ multiplex PCR; TCRdb holds only in-frame clones, not every one. The sample carries some 150,000 clones, about nine tenths recorded once. The sample was CD4+ or CD8+ T cells sorted from blood, taken in a trial of the OX40 agonist ivuxolimab. The receptors come from an adult with an advanced solid tumor such as melanoma, head and neck, liver or kidney cancer.

Here the CDR3 reads CASSLDPSGMNTGELFF. The CDR3, as DNA: TGCGCCAGCAGCTTGGACCCTAGCGGAATGAACACCGGGGAGCTGTTTTTT. The chain links TRBV5-1 to TRBJ2-2; 7 nucleotides match TRBD2. The trim removed 0 bases at V and 1 base at J, leaving 6 bases unmatched. The CDR3 is 17 residues long. Per germline, CDR1 SGHRS and CDR2 YFSETQ.

This chain uses TRBV12-5 with TRBJ2-1, with a possible D match to TRBD2 (6 bases). The V gene's germline CDR1 is LGHNT and CDR2 FRNRAP. With 7 bases removed from V and 6 bases from J, the gap between germline ends came to 16 bases. The CDR3 totals 14 residues. CDR3 residues: CASAPSGVGNEQFF. CDR3 nucleotides: TGTGCTAGTGCCCCTTCGGGAGTGGGCAATGAGCAGTTCTTC.

J is TRBJ1-1 and V is TRBV27; the D is unclear. The CDR3 loop spans 18 amino acids. V gave up 1 base and J gave up 0 bases, with 18 bases separating them. In germline, CDR1 is MNHEY, CDR2 SMNVEV (reference sequence). The CDR3 coding sequence is TGTGCCAGCAGTTTATATGGGCCTGGAGCAGACATGAACACTGAAGCTTTCTTT. The encoded protein is CASSLYGPGADMNTEAFF.

This clone was recorded once. The CDR3 sequence: CASSFSGLAGGDEQFF. Written as DNA, the CDR3 is TGTGCCAGTAGTTTTTCAGGACTAGCGGGAGGCGATGAGCAGTTCTTC. V and J are TRBV19 and TRBJ2-1; 14 bases fit TRBD2. With V trimmed by 5 bases and J by 8 bases, 8 bases remained unmatched. The CDR3 is made up of 16 amino acids. In germline, CDR1 is LNHDA, CDR2 SQIVND (reference sequence).

The rearrangement uses TRBV5-1 and TRBJ2-2; D gene uncertain. Trimming shortened V by 5 bases and J by 0 bases, and 8 bases separated the two germline ends. Germline V gene lookup returns CDR1 SGHRS and CDR2 YFSETQ. There are 14 residues in the CDR3. CDR3 nucleotide sequence: TGCGCCAGCAGGTGGGCTTCGAACACCGGGGAGCTGTTTTTT. Its translation: CASRWASNTGELFF.

This clone was recorded only once. The chain has TRBV18 and TRBJ1-5; weak D call: TRBD1 (5 bases). This CDR3 spans 14 amino acids. The V end was cut by 5 bases, the J end by 3 bases, with 11 bases between. The germline CDR1 and CDR2 sequences are KGHSH and LQKENI. In nucleotides, the CDR3 is TGTGCCAGCTCAGGGGGTCTTAACAATCAGCCCCAGCATTTT. It yields the protein CASSGGLNNQPQHF. The full variable domain, with the rest looked up from reference TRBV18 and TRBJ1-5, is NAGVMQNPRHLVRRRGQEARLRCSPMKGHSHVYWYRQLPEEGLKFMVYLQKENIIDESGMPKERFSAEFPKEGPSILRIQQVVRGDSAAYFCASSGGLNNQPQHFGDGTRLSIL.

The chain employs TRBV5-8 and TRBJ1-4; perhaps TRBD1 as D (6 bases). Germline assignment: CDR1 SGHTS and CDR2 YDEGEE. The CDR3 spans 18 residues. The V end lost 0 bases, the J end lost 0 bases, and 15 bases lay between the germline ends. Written as DNA, the CDR3 is TGTGCCAGCAGCTTGGGACAGGCCCTCCCCGCAACTAATGAAAAACTGTTTTTT. Translation: CASSLGQALPATNEKLFF.

The chain couples TRBV11-2 to TRBJ1-4, with TRBD1 identical over 8 bases. The CDR3 is 16 amino acids. V gave up 1 base and J gave up 3 bases; unmatched junction bases: 4. The V gene's germline CDR1 is SGHAT and CDR2 FQNNGV. Written as DNA, the CDR3 is TGTGCCAGCAGCTTAGCCACAGGGGGGTCTAATGAAAAACTGTTTTTT. It is translated as CASSLATGGSNEKLFF.

The chain has TRBV7-9 and TRBJ2-7; 9 bases line up with TRBD2. Germline V gene sequence: CDR1 SEHNR, CDR2 FQNEAQ (reference sequence). This CDR3 region has 15 residues. After removal of 6 bases from V and 2 bases from J, the junction contained 8 bases not matched to a gene. The DNA of the CDR3 is TGTGCCAGCAGTACCCCTAGCGGGACCCCCTACGAGCAGTACTTC. This sequence encodes CASSTPSGTPYEQYF.

The chain uses TRBV6-5 and TRBJ2-3; no clear D gene. The germline V gene has CDR1 MNHEY and CDR2 SVGAGI. V was trimmed by 6 bases and J by 4 bases, leaving 14 bases between them. The CDR3 runs to 14 residues. This CDR3 reads CASSPRGAADTQYF. The CDR3 region has the DNA TGTGCCAGCAGCCCTAGAGGTGCGGCAGATACGCAGTATTTT.